In its sample, the clone carrying this T cell receptor (beta chain) was seen many times. Its antigen is not identified. A template switching step contributed a universal primer site, while unique molecular identifiers were present in the cDNA. TCRdb analysed the 5' RACE reads with MiXCR anew, one entry per CDR3 protein. The data show more than 250,000 distinct CDR3 sequences, approximately 8.5% seen once. The entry originates in a study of identical twins. Study observations and caveats: Insertion counts were lower in abundant cord blood beta clonotypes, a trend that memory repertoires did not show.

The CDR3 is 14 amino acids. The V gene lost 3 bases and the J gene lost 6 bases, with 16 bases spanning the gap. Germline CDR1 DFQATT, CDR2 SNEGSKA (reference sequence). These data also featured in a second study, about yellow fever vaccine responses in identical twins.

The V and J genes are TRBV20-1 and TRBJ2-3; a possible D gene is TRBD1 (5 bases). This sequence was found in a woman aged 18-35 years in good health. The sequencing input was memory (CD45RO+) T cells sorted from blood. The CDR3 region is CSASPAGQRDTQYF. The CDR3 DNA sequence: TGCAGTGCTAGCCCGGCAGGGCAGCGCGATACGCAGTATTTT.